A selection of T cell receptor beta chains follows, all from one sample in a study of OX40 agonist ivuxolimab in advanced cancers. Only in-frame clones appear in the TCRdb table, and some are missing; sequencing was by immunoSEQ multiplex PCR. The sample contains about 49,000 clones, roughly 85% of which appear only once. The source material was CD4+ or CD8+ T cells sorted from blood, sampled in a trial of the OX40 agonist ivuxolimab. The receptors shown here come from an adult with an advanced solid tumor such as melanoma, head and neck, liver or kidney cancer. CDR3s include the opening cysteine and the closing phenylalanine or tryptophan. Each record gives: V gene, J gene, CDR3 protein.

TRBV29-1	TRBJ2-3	CSVGVVAADTQYF
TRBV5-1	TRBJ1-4	CASRSGGGSGEKLFF
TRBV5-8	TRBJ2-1	CASSLGYGDEQFF
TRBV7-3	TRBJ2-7	CASSGGTGDYEQYF
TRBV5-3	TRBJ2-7	CARSLKSDKRTYEQYF
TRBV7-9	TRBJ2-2	CASSLRREGELFF
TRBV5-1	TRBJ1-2	CASSLTSGTTSYTF
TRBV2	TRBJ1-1	CASSENAGGALGFF
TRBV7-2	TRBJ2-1	CASSRNNEQFF
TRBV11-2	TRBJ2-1	CASSSRGGRARNEQFF
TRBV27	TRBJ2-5	CASSQYWEGAGTQYF
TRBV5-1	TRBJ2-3	CASSLMVLDTQYF
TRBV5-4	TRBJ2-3	CASGEKRSTDTQYF
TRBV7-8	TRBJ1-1	CASSSRRPTEAFF
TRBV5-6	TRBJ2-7	CASSPGVRYTSYEQYF
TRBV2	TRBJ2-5	CASSVQETQYF
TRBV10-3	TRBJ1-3	CAISESLSGEWGNTIYF
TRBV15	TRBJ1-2	CATSRDRGSGYTF
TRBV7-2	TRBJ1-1	CASSLEWADSHSAFF
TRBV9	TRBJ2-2	CASRAGTSLTGELFF
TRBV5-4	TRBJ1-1	CASSSPEGNTEAFF
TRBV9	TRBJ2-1	CASSVVDGPSQFF
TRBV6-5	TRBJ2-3	CASSYTGASTDTQYF
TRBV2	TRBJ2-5	CASSTSQGYGETQYF